Listed here is a single T cell receptor beta chain. Using unique molecular identifiers, the investigators prepared the TCRbeta library. TCRdb reprocessed the PCR reads with MiXCR, giving one entry per CDR3 protein. The sample includes 400,000 to 500,000 distinct CDR3 sequences, 11% of them seen just once. The data belong to a study of T-cell reconstitution after alpha-beta-depleted transplantation in children. Looked up from germline, CDR1 is DFQATT and CDR2 is SNEGSKA (reference sequence). The CDR3 has 15 residues. V gave up 2 bases and J gave up 3 bases, with 13 bases separating them. The material was PBMCs from the stem cell graft donor, obtained from the stem cell graft. This sequence was found in a human donor who donated a stem cell graft to a child with acute myeloid leukemia. V is TRBV20-1 and J is TRBJ2-2; D is uncertain. The CDR3 DNA reads TGCAGTGCTAGACGTTTGGGGATCGACACCGGGGAGCTGTTTTTT. Translated: CSARRLGIDTGELFF.